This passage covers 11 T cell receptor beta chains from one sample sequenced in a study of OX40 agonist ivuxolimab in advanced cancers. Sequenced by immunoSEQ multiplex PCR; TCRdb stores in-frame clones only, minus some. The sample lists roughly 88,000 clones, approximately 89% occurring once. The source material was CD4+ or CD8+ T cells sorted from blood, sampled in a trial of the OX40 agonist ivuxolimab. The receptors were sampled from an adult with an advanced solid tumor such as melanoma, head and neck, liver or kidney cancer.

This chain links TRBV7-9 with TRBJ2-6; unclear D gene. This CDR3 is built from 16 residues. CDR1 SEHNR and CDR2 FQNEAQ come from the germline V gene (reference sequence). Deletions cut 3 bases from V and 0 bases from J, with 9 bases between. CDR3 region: CASSFARGSGANVLTF. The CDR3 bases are TGTGCCAGCAGCTTTGCCAGAGGCTCTGGGGCCAACGTCCTGACTTTC.

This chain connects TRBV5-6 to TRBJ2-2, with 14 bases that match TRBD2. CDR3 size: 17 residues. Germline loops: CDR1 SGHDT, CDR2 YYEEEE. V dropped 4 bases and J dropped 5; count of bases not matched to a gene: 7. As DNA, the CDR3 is TGTGCCAGCAGCATGGGACTAGCGGGAGTTTCGACCGGGGAGCTGTTTTTT. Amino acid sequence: CASSMGLAGVSTGELFF.

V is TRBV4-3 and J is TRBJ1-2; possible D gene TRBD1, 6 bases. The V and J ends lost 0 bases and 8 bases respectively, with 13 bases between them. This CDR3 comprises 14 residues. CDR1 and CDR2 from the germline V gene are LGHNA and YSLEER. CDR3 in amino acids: CASSQDRRQGGYTF. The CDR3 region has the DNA TGCGCCAGCAGCCAAGATAGGAGGCAGGGGGGCTACACCTTC.

The CDR3 DNA follows: TGTGCCAGCAGCTTATCCGGGATGGGAGCTTTCTTT. Amino acid sequence: CASSLSGMGAFF. This chain connects TRBV7-2 to TRBJ1-1, with D hard to call. Germline assignment: CDR1 SGHTA and CDR2 FQGNSA. CDR3 size: 12 residues. The V end was cut by 2 bases, the J end by 10 bases, with 11 bases between.

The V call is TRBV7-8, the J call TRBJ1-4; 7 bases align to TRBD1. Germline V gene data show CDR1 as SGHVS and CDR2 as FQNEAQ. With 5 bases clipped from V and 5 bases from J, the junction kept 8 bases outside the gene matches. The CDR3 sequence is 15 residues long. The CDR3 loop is CASSLGTGENEKLFF. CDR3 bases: TGTGCCAGCAGCCTGGGAACAGGGGAAAATGAAAAACTGTTTTTT.

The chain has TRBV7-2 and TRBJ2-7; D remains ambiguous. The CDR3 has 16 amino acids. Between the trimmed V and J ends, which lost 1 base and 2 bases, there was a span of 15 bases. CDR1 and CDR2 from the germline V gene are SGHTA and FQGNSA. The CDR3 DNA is TGTGCCAGCAGCTTAGTGAGTACAGCGAGTACCTACGAGCAGTACTTC. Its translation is CASSLVSTASTYEQYF.

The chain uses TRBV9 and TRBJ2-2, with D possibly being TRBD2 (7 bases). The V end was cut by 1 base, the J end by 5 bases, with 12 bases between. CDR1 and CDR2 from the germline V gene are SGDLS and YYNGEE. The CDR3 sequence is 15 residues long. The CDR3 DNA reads TGTGCCAGCAGCGTAATACAGGGAGGGACCGGGGAGCTGTTTTTT. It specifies CASSVIQGGTGELFF.

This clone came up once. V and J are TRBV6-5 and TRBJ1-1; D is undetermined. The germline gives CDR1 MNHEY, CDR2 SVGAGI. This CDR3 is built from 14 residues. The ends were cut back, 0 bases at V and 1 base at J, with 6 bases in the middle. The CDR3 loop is CASSYSSRNTEAFF. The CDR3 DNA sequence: TGTGCCAGCAGTTACTCGAGCAGGAACACTGAAGCTTTCTTT.

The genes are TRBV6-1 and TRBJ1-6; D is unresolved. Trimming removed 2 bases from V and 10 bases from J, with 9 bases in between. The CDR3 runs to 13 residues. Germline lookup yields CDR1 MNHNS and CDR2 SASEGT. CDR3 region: CASSEKQTSPLHF. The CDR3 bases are TGTGCCAGCAGTGAAAAGCAGACCTCACCCCTCCACTTT.

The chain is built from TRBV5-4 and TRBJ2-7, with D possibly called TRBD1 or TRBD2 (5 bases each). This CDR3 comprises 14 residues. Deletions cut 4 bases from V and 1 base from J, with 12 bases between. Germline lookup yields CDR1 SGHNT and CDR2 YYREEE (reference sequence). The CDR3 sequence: CASSRDPFSYEQYF. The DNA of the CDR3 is TGTGCCAGCAGCCGGGACCCCTTTTCCTACGAGCAGTACTTC.

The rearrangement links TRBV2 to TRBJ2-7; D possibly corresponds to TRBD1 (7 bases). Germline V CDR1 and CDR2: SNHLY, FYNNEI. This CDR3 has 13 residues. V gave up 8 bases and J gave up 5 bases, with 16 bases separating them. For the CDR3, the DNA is TGTGCCAGCCTGACAGGGAGGAGGGACGAGCAGTACTTC. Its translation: CASLTGRRDEQYF. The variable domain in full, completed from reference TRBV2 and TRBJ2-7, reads EPEVTQTPSHQVTQMGQEVILRCVPISNHLYFYWYRQILGQKVEFLVSFYNNEISEKSEIFDDQFSVERPDGSNFTLKIRSTKLEDSAMYFCASLTGRRDEQYFGPGTRLTVT.